This T cell receptor (beta chain) was identified in a study of blood T cell repertoires in COVID-19. Only in-frame clones appear in the TCRdb table, and some are missing; sequencing was by immunoSEQ multiplex PCR. The sample consists of a few hundred thousand clones, 70% to 90% of them appearing once. This CDR3 comprises 13 residues. Germline V gene data show CDR1 as MNHEY and CDR2 as SMNVEV (reference sequence). V gave up 5 bases and J gave up 3 bases, with 11 bases separating them. The V and J genes are TRBV27 and TRBJ2-7; D is perhaps TRBD1 (5 bases). This sequence was found in a woman aged 45-65 years with COVID-19, enrolled during active disease. Input material: peripheral blood. CDR3 in DNA: TGTGCCAGCAGTCCAGGCAGGGACTACGAGCAGTACTTC. This codes for CASSPGRDYEQYF.